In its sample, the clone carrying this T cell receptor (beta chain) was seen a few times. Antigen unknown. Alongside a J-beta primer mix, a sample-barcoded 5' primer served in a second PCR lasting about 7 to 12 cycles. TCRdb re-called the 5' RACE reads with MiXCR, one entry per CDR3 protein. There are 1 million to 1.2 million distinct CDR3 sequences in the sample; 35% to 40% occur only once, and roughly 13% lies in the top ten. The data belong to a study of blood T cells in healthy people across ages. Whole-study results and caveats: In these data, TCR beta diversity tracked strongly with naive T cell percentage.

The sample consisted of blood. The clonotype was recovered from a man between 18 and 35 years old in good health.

The CDR3 sequence: CSVEDFIRRPGESGDTQYF. The CDR3 DNA reads TGCAGCGTTGAAGATTTCATAAGACGCCCGGGGGAGTCGGGAGATACGCAGTATTTT. The chain links TRBV29-1 to TRBJ2-3; D might be TRBD2 (6 bases). The CDR3 is 19 residues long. V lost 0 bases to trimming and J lost 5 bases, with 27 bases between them. Germline lookup yields CDR1 SQVTM and CDR2 ANQGSEA.